This entry lists 7 T cell receptor beta chains sequenced from one sample in a study of neurological immune-mediated disorders. TCRdb re-derived calls from the 5' RACE reads in MiXCR, one entry per CDR3 protein. Of 32,000 or so distinct CDR3 sequences in the sample, about 12% were seen once. Material: PBMCs. Receptors originate from a woman in her fifties or sixties in good health.

Many counts were recorded for this clonotype. The chain is built from TRBV15 and TRBJ2-7, with D perhaps TRBD2 (5 bases). The V and J ends lost 3 bases and 4 bases respectively, with 10 bases between them. The CDR3 sequence is 13 residues long. In germline, CDR1 is LNHNV, CDR2 YYDKDF (reference sequence). The CDR3 region has the DNA TGTGCCACCAGCAGCCCGAGCGGATACGAGCAGTACTTC. This gives the protein CATSSPSGYEQYF.

In this sample, this clonotype turned up many times. As DNA, the CDR3 is TGCAGTGCTAGGAAGGGTGGGGTCGCCCCTTACACTGAAGCTTTCTTT. Translation: CSARKGGVAPYTEAFF. The V gene is TRBV20-1, the J gene TRBJ1-1; no reliable D call. Trimming removed 3 bases from V and 3 bases from J, with 20 bases in between. The germline V gene has CDR1 DFQATT and CDR2 SNEGSKA (reference sequence). This CDR3 comprises 16 residues.

In its sample, this clonotype was seen many times. The chain combines TRBV5-1 with TRBJ1-1; 7 bases fit TRBD1. The J segment lost 10 bases and the V segment lost 1 base, leaving 10 bases of the junction unmatched. Germline CDR1 reads SGHRS; CDR2 reads YFSETQ. The CDR3 consists of 14 residues. CDR3 nucleotide sequence: TGCGCCAGCAGCTTGAGGGGCCAGGGGGAAATAGCTTTCTTT. This sequence encodes CASSLRGQGEIAFF. Drawing the rest from reference TRBV5-1 and TRBJ1-1, the complete variable domain is KAGVTQTPRYLIKTRGQQVTLSCSPISGHRSVSWYQQTPGQGLQFLFEYFSETQRNKGNFPGRFSGRQFSNSRSEMNVSTLELGDSALYLCASSLRGQGEIAFFGQGTRLTVV.

This clonotype was counted ten times or more. The rearrangement links TRBV7-2 to TRBJ1-2, with 12 positions matching TRBD1. This CDR3 is 15 amino acids long. Germline V lookup: CDR1 SGHTA, CDR2 FQGNSA. The V and J ends lost 1 base and 4 bases, in that order; junction bases with no gene match: 1. CDR3 nucleotide sequence: TGTGCCAGCAGCTTAGAGGGACAGGGGGCCTATGGCTACACCTTC. It specifies CASSLEGQGAYGYTF.

This clonotype was recorded many times. The chain is built from TRBV3-1 and TRBJ2-5; TRBD1 is a possible D gene (5 bases). In germline, CDR1 is LGHDT, CDR2 YNNKEL (reference sequence). V lost 4 bases, J lost 2 bases, and 11 bases lay in between. This CDR3 is 14 amino acids long. CDR3 sequence: CASSLRQRQETQYF. CDR3 in DNA: TGTGCCAGCAGCCTACGACAGAGACAAGAGACCCAGTACTTC.

This clonotype was counted ten times or more. The chain couples TRBV7-2 to TRBJ2-3; TRBD2 aligns across 11 bases. CDR1 and CDR2 (germline): SGHTA, FQGNSA. J was trimmed by 2 bases and V by 1 base; bases with no gene match: 11. The CDR3 is 19 amino acids. DNA for the CDR3: TGTGCCAGCAGCTTAGTTAGCGGGGGGGCCCTCACACACACAGATACGCAGTATTTT. Translating gives CASSLVSGGALTHTDTQYF. Drawing the rest from reference TRBV7-2 and TRBJ2-3, the complete variable domain is GAGVSQSPSNKVTEKGKDVELRCDPISGHTALYWYRQSLGQGLEFLIYFQGNSAPDKSGLPSDRFSAERTGGSVSTLTIQRTQQEDSAVYLCASSLVSGGALTHTDTQYFGPGTRLTVL.

The table lists this clonotype with many counts. V and J are TRBV5-1 and TRBJ1-1, with D perhaps TRBD1 (5 bases). V dropped 4 bases and J dropped 5 bases, with 15 bases sitting between them. There are 14 residues in the CDR3. Germline values: CDR1 SGHRS, CDR2 YFSETQ. CDR3 sequence: CASSPQQGGTEAFF. CDR3 sequence (DNA): TGCGCCAGCAGCCCCCAGCAGGGCGGGACTGAAGCTTTCTTT.